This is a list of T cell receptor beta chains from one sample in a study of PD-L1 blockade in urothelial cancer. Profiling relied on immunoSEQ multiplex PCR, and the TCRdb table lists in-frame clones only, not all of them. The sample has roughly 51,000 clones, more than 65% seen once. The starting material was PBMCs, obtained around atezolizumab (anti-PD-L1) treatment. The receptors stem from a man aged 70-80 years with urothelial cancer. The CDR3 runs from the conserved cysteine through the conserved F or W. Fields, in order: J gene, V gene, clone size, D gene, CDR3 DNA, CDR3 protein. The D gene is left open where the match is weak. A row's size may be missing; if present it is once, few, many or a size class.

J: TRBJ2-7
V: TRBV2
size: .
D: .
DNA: TGTGCCAGCAGCGAGGGGGGGGGCAGTGCCTACGAGCAGTACTTC
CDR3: CASSEGGGSAYEQYF

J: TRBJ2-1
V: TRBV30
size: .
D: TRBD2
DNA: TGTGCCTGGAGCGACAAGACTAGCGGGAGGGGGGCCTACAATGAGCAGTTCTTC
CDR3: CAWSDKTSGRGAYNEQFF

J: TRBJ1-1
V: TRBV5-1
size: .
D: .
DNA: TGCGCCAGCAGCTGGGGGTCGGGGGGCGGGAACACTGAAGCTTTCTTT
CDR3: CASSWGSGGGNTEAFF

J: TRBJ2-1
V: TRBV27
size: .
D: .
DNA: TGTGCCAGCAGTCCAGGACATCTCAATGAGCAGTTCTTC
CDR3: CASSPGHLNEQFF

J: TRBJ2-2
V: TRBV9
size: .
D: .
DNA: TGTGCCAGCAGCCTATACCCTGAGACCGGGGAGCTGTTTTTT
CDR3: CASSLYPETGELFF

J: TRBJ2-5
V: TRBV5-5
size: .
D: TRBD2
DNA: TGTGCCAGCAGCTTAGAGGGAGGGCCAGGAGAGACCCAGTACTTC
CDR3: CASSLEGGPGETQYF

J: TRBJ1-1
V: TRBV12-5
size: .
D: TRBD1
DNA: TGTGCTAGTGGTTTGGGGGCAGGGGGCGGAACTGAAGCTTTCTTT
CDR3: CASGLGAGGGTEAFF

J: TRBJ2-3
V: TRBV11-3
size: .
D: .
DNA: TGTGCCAGCAGCTTAGGACTACTAAGCACAGATACGCAGTATTTT
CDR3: CASSLGLLSTDTQYF

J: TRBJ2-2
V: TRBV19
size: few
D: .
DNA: TGTGCCAGTAGTATAGCCCGACGGGTCGACACCGGGGAGCTGTTTTTT
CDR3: CASSIARRVDTGELFF

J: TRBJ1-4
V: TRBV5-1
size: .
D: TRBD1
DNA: TGCGCCAGCAGCACGGGACAGTCCAATGAAAAACTGTTTTTT
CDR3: CASSTGQSNEKLFF

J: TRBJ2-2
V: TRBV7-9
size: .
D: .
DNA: TGTGCCAGCAGCTTAGCTGATGGAGGCGGGGAGCTGTTTTTT
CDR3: CASSLADGGGELFF

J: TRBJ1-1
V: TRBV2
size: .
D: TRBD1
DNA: TGTGCCAGGGTGACAGGGATCGGCACTGAAGCTTTCTTT
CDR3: CARVTGIGTEAFF

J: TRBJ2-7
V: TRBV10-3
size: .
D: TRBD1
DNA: TGTGCCATCAGTCGGGACAGGGGAAACGAGCAGTACTTC
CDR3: CAISRDRGNEQYF

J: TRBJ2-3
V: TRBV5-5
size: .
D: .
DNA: TGTGCCAGCAGCTTTTGGGGCAGGGTCGAAGATACGCAGTATTTT
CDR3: CASSFWGRVEDTQYF

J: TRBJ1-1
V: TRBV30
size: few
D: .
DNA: TGTGCCTGGACTCAGGGGTGGACTGAAGCTTTCTTT
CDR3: CAWTQGWTEAFF

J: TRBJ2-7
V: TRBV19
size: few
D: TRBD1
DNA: TGTGCCAGTAGTATTCCCGGGACAGGCTCCTACGAGCAGTACTTC
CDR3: CASSIPGTGSYEQYF

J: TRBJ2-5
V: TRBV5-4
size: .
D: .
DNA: TGTGCCAGCAGCCCCCAGGGGTTGGAAGAGACCCAGTACTTC
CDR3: CASSPQGLEETQYF

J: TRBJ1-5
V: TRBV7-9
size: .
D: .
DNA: TGTGCCAGCACTATGGGAGGGGCCGGTCAGCCCCAGCATTTT
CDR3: CASTMGGAGQPQHF

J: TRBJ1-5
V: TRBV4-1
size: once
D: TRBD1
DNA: TGCGCCAGCAGCCAAGATATTGACAGGGTGAATCAGCCCCAGCATTTT
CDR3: CASSQDIDRVNQPQHF

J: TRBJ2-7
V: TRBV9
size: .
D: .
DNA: TGTGCCAGCAGCGTAGCCGGTCATTCTATCTACGAGCAGTACTTC
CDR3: CASSVAGHSIYEQYF

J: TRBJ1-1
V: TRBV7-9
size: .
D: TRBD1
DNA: TGTGCCAGCAGCCCGACAGGGGCTGAAGCTTTCTTT
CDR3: CASSPTGAEAFF

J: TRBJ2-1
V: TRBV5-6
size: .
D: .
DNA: TGTGCCAGCTCTGGACAATCTTACAATGAGCAGTTCTTC
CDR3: CASSGQSYNEQFF

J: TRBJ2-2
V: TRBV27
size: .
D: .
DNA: TGTGCCAGCAGTCCCACTCAATGGGGCGGCGGCACCGGGGAGCTGTTTTTT
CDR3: CASSPTQWGGGTGELFF

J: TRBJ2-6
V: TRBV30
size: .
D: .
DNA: TGTGCCTGGACACCTAGGGCCAACGTCCTGACTTTC
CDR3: CAWTPRANVLTF

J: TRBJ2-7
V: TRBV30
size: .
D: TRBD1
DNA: TGTGCCTGGAGCCAGGGCAGGGGGACCTACGAGCAGTACTTC
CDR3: CAWSQGRGTYEQYF

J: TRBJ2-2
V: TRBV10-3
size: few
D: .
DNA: TGTGCCATCAGTGAGTCCGGGACACAGAACACCGGGGAGCTGTTTTTT
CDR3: CAISESGTQNTGELFF

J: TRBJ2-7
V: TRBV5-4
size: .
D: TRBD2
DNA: TGTGCCAGCAGCACCTTACTAGCGGTCAGCTCCTACGAGCAGTACTTC
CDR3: CASSTLLAVSSYEQYF

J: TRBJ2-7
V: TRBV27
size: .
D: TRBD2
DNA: TGTGCCAGCAGTTCGGGAGCGGGGGCCTCCTACGAGCAGTACTTC
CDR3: CASSSGAGASYEQYF

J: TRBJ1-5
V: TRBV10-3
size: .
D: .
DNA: TGTGCCATCAGCCAACAGGGAGGGGGTCAGCCCCAGCATTTT
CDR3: CAISQQGGGQPQHF

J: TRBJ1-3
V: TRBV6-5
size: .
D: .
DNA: TGTGCCAGCAGAACTATAGAGGGAAACACCATATATTTT
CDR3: CASRTIEGNTIYF

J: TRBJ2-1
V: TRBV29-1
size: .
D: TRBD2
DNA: TGCAGCGTTAAACGGGAGGGCAGATACAATGAGCAGTTCTTC
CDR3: CSVKREGRYNEQFF

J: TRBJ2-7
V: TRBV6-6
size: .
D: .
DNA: TGTGCCAGCGTAACAAGGGGATCCTACGAGCAGTACTTC
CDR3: CASVTRGSYEQYF

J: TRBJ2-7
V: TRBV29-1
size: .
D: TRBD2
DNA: TGCAGCGTTGAGGCTAGCGGGCCCTACGAGCAGTACTTC
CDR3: CSVEASGPYEQYF

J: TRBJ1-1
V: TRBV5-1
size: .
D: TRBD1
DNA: TGCGCCAGCAGCTTGGAACAGGGGGCGTTGAACACTGAAGCTTTCTTT
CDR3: CASSLEQGALNTEAFF

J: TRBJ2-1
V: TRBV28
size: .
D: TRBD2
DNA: TGTGCCAGCAGCGCAGGGACTAGCGAGTACAATGAGCAGTTCTTC
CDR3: CASSAGTSEYNEQFF

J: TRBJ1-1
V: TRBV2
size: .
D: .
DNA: TGTGCCAGCAGCCCCTGGGAGGATGTGAAGAACACTGAAGCTTTCTTT
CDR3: CASSPWEDVKNTEAFF

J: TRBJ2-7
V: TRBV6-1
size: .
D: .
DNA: TGTGCCAGCAGTGGGTCACAGGATTCCTACGAGCAGTACTTC
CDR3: CASSGSQDSYEQYF

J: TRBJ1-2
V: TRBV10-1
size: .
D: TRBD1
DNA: TGCGCCAGCAGTGAGTCGACCGGGACAGGGGAAGGATTCTACACCTTC
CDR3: CASSESTGTGEGFYTF

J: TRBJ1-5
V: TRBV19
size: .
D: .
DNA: TGTGCCAGTAGTATCAGGGTATCGGTGCTTAGCAATCAGCCCCAGCATTTT
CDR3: CASSIRVSVLSNQPQHF

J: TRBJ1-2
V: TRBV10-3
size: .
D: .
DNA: TGTGCCGGCTTCGGAGGTCAGACTGACTATGGCTACACCTTC
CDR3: CAGFGGQTDYGYTF

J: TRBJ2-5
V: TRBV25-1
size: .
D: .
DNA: TGTGCCCCCGGAGGAGGTCCAGAGACCCAGTACTTC
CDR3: CAPGGGPETQYF

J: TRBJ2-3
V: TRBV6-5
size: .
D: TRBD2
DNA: TGTGCCAGCAGTATAAGCGGGAGCGCAGATACGCAGTATTTT
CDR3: CASSISGSADTQYF

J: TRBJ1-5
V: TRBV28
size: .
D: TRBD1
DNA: TGTGCCAGCCGGGACAGGGGCGCACAAAATCAGCCCCAGCATTTT
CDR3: CASRDRGAQNQPQHF

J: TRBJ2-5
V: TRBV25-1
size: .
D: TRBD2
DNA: TGTGCCAGCAGTCCCGGGACTAGCGGGGATCAAGAGACCCAGTACTTC
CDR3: CASSPGTSGDQETQYF

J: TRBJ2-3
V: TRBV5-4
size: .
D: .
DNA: TGTGCCAGCAGCTTGTTTGGCAGCACAGATACGCAGTATTTT
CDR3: CASSLFGSTDTQYF

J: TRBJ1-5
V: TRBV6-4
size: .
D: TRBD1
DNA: TGTGCCAGTTTTGACAGGGCCCCTAACTATAGCAATCAGCCCCAGCATTTT
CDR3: CASFDRAPNYSNQPQHF

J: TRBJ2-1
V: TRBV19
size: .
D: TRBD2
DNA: TGTGCCAGTAGTTTCGAGCGGGAGACCAATGAGCAGTTCTTC
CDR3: CASSFERETNEQFF

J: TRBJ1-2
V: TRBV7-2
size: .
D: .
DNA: TGTGCCAGCAGCTTAGTCGCCCGAGGCCTCGATGGCTACACCTTC
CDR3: CASSLVARGLDGYTF

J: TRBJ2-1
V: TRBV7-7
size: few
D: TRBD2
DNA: TGTGCTAGCAGCCGGACTAGCGGGAGTAGTAATGAGCAGTTCTTC
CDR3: CASSRTSGSSNEQFF

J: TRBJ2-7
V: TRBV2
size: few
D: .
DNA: TGTGCCAGCAACATCCAGGGCCCAGAATCCTACGAGCAGTACTTC
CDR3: CASNIQGPESYEQYF

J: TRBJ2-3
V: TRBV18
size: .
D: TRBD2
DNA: TGTGCCAGCTCACCACCGGGACTAGGGGTAAATCCCGACCACACGACAGATACGCAGTATTTT
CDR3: CASSPPGLGVNPDHTTDTQYF

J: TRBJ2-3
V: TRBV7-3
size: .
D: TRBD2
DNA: TGTGCCAGCAGCTCGGGACTAGCGGGAGCGGGTACGCAGTATTTT
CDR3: CASSSGLAGAGTQYF

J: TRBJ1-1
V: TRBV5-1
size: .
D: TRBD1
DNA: TGCGCCAGCAGCCCACGGACAGGGGTACAAACTGAAGCTTTCTTT
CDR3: CASSPRTGVQTEAFF

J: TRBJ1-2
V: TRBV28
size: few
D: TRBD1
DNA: TGTGCCAGCGGTAGGATCGGACAGGACGGCGGCTACACCTTC
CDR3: CASGRIGQDGGYTF

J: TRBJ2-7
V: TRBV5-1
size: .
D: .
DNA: TGCGCCAGCAGCTTGGTGGGCAGCTCCTACGAGCAGTACTTC
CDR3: CASSLVGSSYEQYF

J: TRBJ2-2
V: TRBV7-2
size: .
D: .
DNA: TGTGCCAGCAGCTTCATGGGTGGAGGGCGGAACACCGGGGAGCTGTTTTTT
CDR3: CASSFMGGGRNTGELFF

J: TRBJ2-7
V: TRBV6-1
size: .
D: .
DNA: TGTGCCAGCAGCAGGGTCGGTGGGGGGGAGCAGTACTTC
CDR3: CASSRVGGGEQYF

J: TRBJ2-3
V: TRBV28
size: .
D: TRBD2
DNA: TGTGCCAGCAGCCGCCGACTAGCGGATTCTAGCACAGATACGCAGTATTTT
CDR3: CASSRRLADSSTDTQYF

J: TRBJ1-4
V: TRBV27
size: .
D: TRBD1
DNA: TGTGCCAGCAGTTCCCGGACAGGTCAAAAACTGTTTTTT
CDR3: CASSSRTGQKLFF